This note documents a single T cell receptor beta chain sequence. The antigen remains unidentified. V was pared by 3 bases and J by 0 bases, with 7 bases of the junction left unmatched. CDR1 is MGHRA, CDR2 YSYEKL, per germline. CDR3 length equals 17 residues. This entry belongs to a study of T cell responses to AZD1222 COVID-19 vaccine. Findings and caveats of the study: Seropositivity was recorded at baseline in only a handful of AZD1222 recipients.

The protocol was immunoSEQ multiplex PCR, while the TCRdb copy is restricted to in-frame clones and leaves out a portion. The sample has approximately 80,000 clones, approximately 91% seen once; the top ten hold around 5.1%. The genes are TRBV4-1 and TRBJ1-5, with 8 bases fitting TRBD1. The sample consisted of peripheral blood, taken on day 0 of MenACWY control vaccination. The sequence was obtained from an adult in good health. CDR3 protein: CASSQTGDDYSNQPQHF. The CDR3, as DNA: TGCGCCAGCAGCCAGACAGGGGACGACTATAGCAATCAGCCCCAGCATTTT.